Each of the 32 T cell receptor beta chains below was sequenced from the same sample in a study of T cells in Graves' hyperthyroidism and ophthalmopathy. RNA transcripts provided the source from which TCR beta CDR3 regions were amplified. During a first-round RT-PCR of the TCR CDR3, the HTBI primer set was used. MiXCR, run by TCRdb on the multiplex PCR reads, gives a single entry per CDR3 protein. This table has 530,000 or so distinct CDR3 sequences, roughly 17% appearing once. The sequenced sample was blood. These receptors were taken from a woman younger than 30 with Graves' ophthalmopathy.

This clonotype has ten or more counts. The genes are TRBV28 and TRBJ2-3, with D perhaps TRBD2 (5 bases). The CDR3 is made up of 16 amino acids. CDR1 and CDR2 from the germline V gene are MDHEN and SYDVKM. With 2 bases removed from V and 1 base from J, the gap between germline ends came to 13 bases. CDR3 in DNA: TGTGCCAGCAGTTTAGTTTCGGGAATCGGCACAGATACGCAGTATTTT. This gives the protein CASSLVSGIGTDTQYF. Combining the CDR3 with reference TRBV28 and TRBJ2-3 gives the whole variable domain DVKVTQSSRYLVKRTGEKVFLECVQDMDHENMFWYRQDPGLGLRLIYFSYDVKMKEKGDIPEGYSVSREKKERFSLILESASTNQTSMYLCASSLVSGIGTDTQYFGPGTRLTVL.

Ten or more counts support this clonotype. V is TRBV20-1 and J is TRBJ2-3; 9 bases agree with TRBD1. The CDR3 runs 14 residues. From germline, CDR1 is DFQATT and CDR2 SNEGSKA (reference sequence). V was pared by 6 bases and J by 3 bases, with 7 bases of the junction left unmatched. The CDR3, as DNA: TGCAGTGCGCGGGACAGGGAAACAACAGATACGCAGTATTTT. Amino acids: CSARDRETTDTQYF.

This clonotype came up many times. V is TRBV20-1 and J is TRBJ2-3; D possibly corresponds to TRBD2 (5 bases). The CDR3 contains 16 residues. From germline, CDR1 is DFQATT and CDR2 SNEGSKA (reference sequence). Trimming shortened V by 0 bases and J by 3 bases, and 16 bases separated the two germline ends. CDR3 loop: CSARDSGLGGTDTQYF. The CDR3 region has the DNA TGCAGTGCTAGAGACTCAGGCTTAGGCGGGACAGATACGCAGTATTTT.

This clonotype was counted many times. The genes are TRBV20-1 and TRBJ2-3; 8 nucleotides agree with TRBD1. Trimming cost V 3 bases and J 5 bases; bases outside gene matches: 10. The CDR3 runs to 15 residues. Germline values: CDR1 DFQATT, CDR2 SNEGSKA (reference sequence). The CDR3 nucleotides read TGCAGTGCTAGGAGAGTGACAGGGGCGGAAGATACGCAGTATTTT. It yields the protein CSARRVTGAEDTQYF.

The CDR3: CSARDRGLAGSKYF. The CDR3 DNA is TGCAGTGCTAGAGATCGAGGGCTAGCGGGATCGAAGTACTTC. V usage is TRBV20-1 and J usage is TRBJ2-5; 9 bases are shared with TRBD2. The trim removed 0 bases at V and 12 bases at J, leaving 11 bases unmatched. CDR1 and CDR2 (germline): DFQATT, SNEGSKA (reference sequence). The CDR3 loop spans 14 amino acids.

The chain has TRBV6-2 or TRBV6-3 and TRBJ1-1; tentative D call: TRBD1 (5 bases). V lost 6 bases to trimming and J lost 6 bases, with 14 bases between them. The V gene's germline CDR1 is MNHEY and CDR2 SVGEGT. CDR3 length: 13 amino acids. CDR3 protein: CASSLWGFAEAFF. In nucleotides, the CDR3 is TGTGCCAGCAGCTTGTGGGGGTTCGCTGAAGCTTTCTTT.

This clonotype occurred many times. The V call is TRBV6-1, the J call TRBJ1-5; 9 positions match TRBD1. Germline V gene lookup returns CDR1 MNHNS and CDR2 SASEGT. V gave up 6 bases and J gave up 1 base; unmatched junction bases: 10. This CDR3 region has 17 residues. CDR3 DNA: TGTGCCAGCAGCCGGGGACAGGGTCGAAGGAGCAATCAGCCCCAGCATTTT. This translates into CASSRGQGRRSNQPQHF.

With respect to this clonotype: A much larger clone differs by one base, so this may be a read error. The chain employs TRBV14 and TRBJ1-1; D is ambiguous. There are 13 residues in the CDR3. Germline values: CDR1 SGHDN, CDR2 FVKESK. CDR3: CTSSQKANTEAFF. CDR3 nucleotide sequence: TGTACCAGCAGCCAAAAGGCGAACACTGAAGCTTTCTTT.

This clonotype has a count of ten or more. This chain links TRBV28 with TRBJ1-1; D is uncertain. CDR3 length: 14 residues. CDR1 is MDHEN and CDR2 is SYDVKM in the germline V gene. The germline V and J ends were trimmed by 5 bases and 3 bases, with 13 bases remaining between them. The CDR3 DNA is TGTGCCAGCAGTGAACCCGGAGGCGACACTGAAGCTTTCTTT. Its translation: CASSEPGGDTEAFF.

To note about this clonotype: An end of the junction does not agree with germline; a read error may underlie this. The V and J genes are TRBV11-2 and TRBJ1-2, with a weak D call TRBD1 (5 bases). Germline V gene sequence: CDR1 SGHAT, CDR2 FQNNGV. The CDR3 has 13 amino acids. The CDR3 loop is CAGSLEGVYGYTF. The CDR3 nucleotides read TGTGCCGGCAGCTTAGAAGGGGTCTATGGCTACACCTTC.

This clonotype was counted a few times. The chain uses TRBV20-1 and TRBJ2-3, with D tentatively TRBD1 (5 bases). The ends were cut back, 2 bases at V and 6 bases at J, with 12 bases in the middle. CDR1 DFQATT and CDR2 SNEGSKA come from the germline V gene (reference sequence). The CDR3 spans 13 residues. The CDR3 sequence: CSARYRSLDTQYF. CDR3 DNA sequence: TGCAGTGCTAGATACAGGTCCTTGGATACGCAGTATTTT.

With regard to this clonotype: Given a much more abundant clone one base away, this may be a read error. The rearrangement links TRBV3-1 to TRBJ2-5; 8 positions agree with TRBD1. Germline V gene sequence: CDR1 LGHDT, CDR2 YNNKEL (reference sequence). The V gene end was trimmed by 0 bases and the J gene end by 2 bases; junction bases not matched to a gene: 5. This CDR3 has 16 amino acids. CDR3 sequence: CASSQDPGQGQETQYF. DNA for the CDR3: TGTGCCAGCAGCCAAGATCCTGGACAGGGACAAGAGACCCAGTACTTC.

This clonotype was observed a handful of times. This chain joins TRBV27 and TRBJ2-7, with 8 bases lining up with TRBD2. The CDR3 has 16 residues. V lost 2 bases to trimming and J lost 2 bases; unmatched junction nucleotides: 8. The germline V gene encodes CDR1 MNHEY and CDR2 SMNVEV (reference sequence). This chain's CDR3 is CASSLALAEMTYEQYF. CDR3 sequence (DNA): TGTGCCAGCAGTTTAGCACTAGCGGAGATGACCTACGAGCAGTACTTC.

The chain carries TRBV20-1 and TRBJ2-3; 7 bases are a match to TRBD2. This CDR3 is 15 amino acids long. CDR1 and CDR2 (germline): DFQATT, SNEGSKA (reference sequence). J gave up 3 bases and V 1 base, and 7 bases lay outside the gene matches. The CDR3 DNA reads as TGCAGTGCTAGAGGGGGGTCCGGGGGGACAGATACGCAGTATTTT. Its protein is CSARGGSGGTDTQYF.

This clonotype was seen just once. The J gene is TRBJ2-5, the V gene TRBV30, with 13 bases identical to TRBD2. The CDR3 runs 15 residues. CDR1 is GTSNPN and CDR2 is SVGIG in the germline V gene (reference sequence). V was clipped by 4 bases and J by 6 bases; unmatched bases: 8. The CDR3, as DNA: TGTGCCTGGACCCGACTAGCGGGGGGTATAAAGACCCAGTACTTC. Protein sequence: CAWTRLAGGIKTQYF. Full variable domain (outside the CDR3, taken from reference TRBV30 and TRBJ2-5): SQTIHQWPATLVQPVGSPLSLECTVEGTSNPNLYWYRQAAGRGLQLLFYSVGIGQISSEVPQNLSASRPQDRQFILSSKKLLLSDSGFYLCAWTRLAGGIKTQYFGPGTRLLVL.

This chain's CDR3 is CASSLVGASTEAFF. CDR3 coding DNA: TGTGCCAGCAGCTTGGTAGGGGCAAGCACTGAAGCTTTCTTT. The chain carries TRBV5-6 and TRBJ1-1, with D perhaps matching TRBD1 (5 bases). Per the germline V gene, CDR1 is SGHDT and CDR2 is YYEEEE. The CDR3 spans 14 residues. The V end lost 0 bases, the J end lost 4 bases, and 10 bases lay between the germline ends. The whole variable domain, filled in from reference TRBV5-6 and TRBJ1-1, reads DAGVTQSPTHLIKTRGQQVTLRCSPKSGHDTVSWYQQALGQGPQFIFQYYEEEERQRGNFPDRFSGHQFPNYSSELNVNALLLGDSALYLCASSLVGASTEAFFGQGTRLTVV.

This clonotype appeared many times. The genes are TRBV7-9 and TRBJ2-7, with unresolved D. V was shortened by 5 bases and J by 6 bases, with 8 bases between the two germline ends. Germline CDR1 SEHNR, CDR2 FQNEAQ (reference sequence). CDR3 length equals 11 residues. The CDR3 is CASSTGPEQYF. The CDR3 DNA reads as TGTGCCAGCAGCACGGGCCCCGAGCAGTACTTC.

This rearrangement joins TRBV20-1 to TRBJ1-2; tentative D call: TRBD1 (6 bases). V lost 5 bases to trimming and J lost 8 bases, with 27 bases between them. The CDR3 is 16 amino acids. Germline V gene lookup returns CDR1 DFQATT and CDR2 SNEGSKA (reference sequence). CDR3: CSADLSTGSRFKGYTF. DNA of the CDR3: TGCAGTGCTGATTTATCTACAGGGAGTAGGTTTAAAGGCTACACCTTC.

Many counts were recorded for this clonotype. J is TRBJ1-1 and V is TRBV19; TRBD1 might be the D (6 bases). Germline assignment: CDR1 LNHDA and CDR2 SQIVND (reference sequence). The length of the CDR3 is 14 residues. Trimming took 4 bases from V and 2 from J, leaving 11 bases between them. The CDR3 here is CASSRGTHNTEAFF. Written as DNA, the CDR3 is TGTGCCAGTAGTAGGGGGACACATAACACTGAAGCTTTCTTT. Full variable domain (remainder filled in from reference TRBV19 and TRBJ1-1): DGGITQSPKYLFRKEGQNVTLSCEQNLNHDAMYWYRQDPGQGLRLIYYSQIVNDFQKGDIAEGYSVSREKKESFPLTVTSAQKNPTAFYLCASSRGTHNTEAFFGQGTRLTVV.

Concerning this clonotype: A read error may explain this, as a much larger clone is one base away. The rearrangement links TRBV28 to TRBJ2-7, with a weak D call TRBD1 (5 bases). Germline CDR1 reads MDHEN; CDR2 reads SYDVKM. The CDR3 runs to 14 residues. The CDR3 region is CAGSLAGTAGEQYF. The CDR3 coding sequence is TGTGCCGGCAGTTTGGCAGGCACCGCAGGGGAGCAGTACTTC.

To note about this clonotype: This sequence may be a read error, since a much larger clone differs from it by one base. The CDR3 coding sequence is TGTGCCAGCAGTGATAAAACACCGCCCTACGAGCAGTACTTC. Translation: CASSDKTPPYEQYF. V is TRBV28 and J is TRBJ2-7; D ambiguous. Trimming pared 5 bases from V and 2 bases from J, leaving 13 bases between. The germline CDR1 and CDR2 sequences are MDHEN and SYDVKM. This CDR3 has 14 residues.

The rearrangement joins TRBV6-1 to TRBJ2-3; 11 nucleotides align to TRBD2. The junction had 4 bases not matched to a gene; V was cut back by 0 bases and J by 2 bases. CDR1 is MNHNS, CDR2 SASEGT, per germline. The CDR3 has 17 amino acids. CDR3 coding DNA: TGTGCCAGCAGTGAAGCTAGCGGGAGGGTTTACACAGATACGCAGTATTTT. It translates to CASSEASGRVYTDTQYF.

The gene calls are TRBV7-9 and TRBJ1-6; possibly TRBD1 for D (5 bases). The CDR3 is 16 residues long. Germline lookup yields CDR1 SEHNR and CDR2 FQNEAQ (reference sequence). With 3 bases removed from V and 0 bases from J, the gap between germline ends came to 9 bases. CDR3 loop: CASSFQGYSYNSPLHF. CDR3 DNA sequence: TGTGCCAGCAGCTTTCAGGGATACTCCTATAATTCACCCCTCCACTTT.

Note on this clonotype: With a much larger clone just one base away, this may be a read error. The chain joins TRBV11-2 to TRBJ2-3; 11 positions agree with TRBD2. Germline assignment: CDR1 SGHAT and CDR2 FQNNGV. CDR3 length: 18 amino acids. In DNA, the CDR3 is TGTGCCAACAGCTTAGCCCCTACTAGCGGGAGAGTCCCAGATACGCAGTATTTT. Its protein is CANSLAPTSGRVPDTQYF.

This clonotype was counted many times. The chain couples TRBV27 to TRBJ1-2; TRBD1 is a possible D gene (6 bases). The CDR3 totals 15 residues. Germline V gene lookup returns CDR1 MNHEY and CDR2 SMNVEV (reference sequence). Trimming removed 0 bases at V and 4 bases at J, with 12 bases between. The CDR3 DNA follows: TGTGCCAGCAGTTTATCCCCGACAGGCTTCTATGGCTACACCTTC. This encodes CASSLSPTGFYGYTF.

This clonotype occurred a few times. CDR3 bases: TGTGCCAGCAGCTTATTTTTTGGGGGCCAAGAGACCCAGTACTTC. Translating it yields CASSLFFGGQETQYF. V and J are TRBV5-5 and TRBJ2-5; D tentatively reads TRBD1 or TRBD2 (5 bases each). The CDR3 contains 15 residues. Germline CDR1 and CDR2: SGHKS and YYEKEE (reference sequence). V lost 2 bases, J lost 1 base, and 12 bases lay in between.

This clonotype occurred many times. The chain combines TRBV12-5 with TRBJ1-1, with D perhaps TRBD1 (5 bases). The CDR3 runs to 16 residues. The germline V gene encodes CDR1 LGHNT and CDR2 FRNRAP. V was clipped by 0 bases and J by 1 base, with 12 bases between them. The DNA for the CDR3 is TGTGCTAGTGGTTTGGTATTGGGGCAGGGGAACACTGAAGCTTTCTTT. This translates into CASGLVLGQGNTEAFF.

Only a few counts were recorded for this clonotype. The chain employs TRBV9 and TRBJ2-5, with 7 bases fitting TRBD2. CDR1 SGDLS and CDR2 YYNGEE come from the germline V gene. The V gene end was trimmed by 0 bases and the J gene end by 1 base; junction bases not matched to a gene: 6. The CDR3 extends over 16 amino acids. CDR3 coding DNA: TGTGCCAGCAGCGTAGGGGGGGGGGGAGGCCAAGAGACCCAGTACTTC. Its translation is CASSVGGGGGQETQYF.

This clonotype showed up just a few times. The chain combines TRBV10-2 with TRBJ2-7; D is ambiguous. CDR3 length: 13 residues. Trimming removed 10 bases at V and 3 bases at J, with 16 bases between. The germline gives CDR1 WSHSY, CDR2 SAAADI. The CDR3 sequence: CATMTTSFYEQYF. The CDR3 DNA sequence: TGCGCCACCATGACCACATCCTTCTACGAGCAGTACTTC.

The chain recombines TRBV9 with TRBJ1-3, with D maybe TRBD1 (5 bases). The V gene lost 4 bases and the J gene lost 0 bases, with 14 bases spanning the gap. The germline V gene encodes CDR1 SGDLS and CDR2 YYNGEE. The CDR3 covers 16 residues. As DNA, the CDR3 is TGTGCCAGCAGCCGCTCTGGGACGAGCTCTGGAAACACCATATATTTT. Translation gives CASSRSGTSSGNTIYF.

As for this clonotype: Germline and junction disagree at one end, which may indicate a read error. The chain couples TRBV2 to TRBJ1-4, with D maybe TRBD1 (5 bases). Germline loops: CDR1 SNHLY, CDR2 FYNNEI. The CDR3 is 15 residues long. The CDR3 coding sequence is TGTGCCAGCAGGGAAGGGGAGTCGGGGAATGAAAAACTGTTTTTT. Encoded protein: CASREGESGNEKLFF.

This clonotype has a single count. Given a much more abundant clone one base away, this may be a read error. The V and J genes are TRBV30 and TRBJ2-3, with 9 bases aligning to TRBD1. From germline, CDR1 is GTSNPN and CDR2 SVGIG (reference sequence). The CDR3 is made up of 13 amino acids. For the CDR3, the DNA is TGTGACTGGAGTCCGCAGACAGGGGGTACGCAGTATTTT. Translation gives CDWSPQTGGTQYF.